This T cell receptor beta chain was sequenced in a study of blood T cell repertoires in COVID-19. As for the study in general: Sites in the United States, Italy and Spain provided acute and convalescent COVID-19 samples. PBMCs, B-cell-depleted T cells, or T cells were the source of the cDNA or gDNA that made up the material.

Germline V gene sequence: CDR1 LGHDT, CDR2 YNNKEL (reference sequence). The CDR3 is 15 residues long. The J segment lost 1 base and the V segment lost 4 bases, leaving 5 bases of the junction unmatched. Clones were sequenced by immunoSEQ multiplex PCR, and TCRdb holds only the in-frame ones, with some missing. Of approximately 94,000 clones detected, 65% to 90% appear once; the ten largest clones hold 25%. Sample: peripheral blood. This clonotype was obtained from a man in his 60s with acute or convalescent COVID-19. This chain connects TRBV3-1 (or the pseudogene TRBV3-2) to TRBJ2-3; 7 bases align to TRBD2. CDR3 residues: CASSRAAGGTDTQYF. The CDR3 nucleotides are TGTGCCAGCAGCCGGGCGGCGGGGGGCACAGATACGCAGTATTTT.